The 21 T cell receptor beta chains in this list originate from one sample, sequenced in a study of shared clonotypes between healthy human individuals. Sequencing was performed with immunoSEQ multiplex PCR; in TCRdb, only in-frame clones are kept and a portion is missing. The sample yields roughly 2.1 million clones, approximately 94% seen once. As defined, naive CD8 cells were CD45RO-negative and positively selected for CCR7, with terminally differentiated effector memory CD45RA+ cells excluded. The sequenced material came from naive CD8+ T cells from PBMCs. The source of these receptors is a man younger than 30 in good health. Some clones in this sample may be carry-over from other donors' samples.

The CDR3 here is CASRGLDEQYF. For the CDR3, the DNA is TGTGCCAGTAGGGGGCTCGACGAGCAGTACTTC. The rearrangement links TRBV19 to TRBJ2-7, with a tentative D call TRBD1 (5 bases). The CDR3 is 11 residues long. The V gene lost 6 bases and the J gene lost 5 bases, with 8 bases spanning the gap. CDR1 is LNHDA, CDR2 SQIVND, per germline (reference sequence).

The genes are TRBV9 and TRBJ2-5; D remains ambiguous. Germline V CDR1 and CDR2: SGDLS, YYNGEE. The CDR3 has 13 amino acids. V was cut by 4 bases and J by 0 bases, with 7 bases left in between. The CDR3, as DNA: TGTGCCAGCAGCCCAAACTACCAAGAGACCCAGTACTTC. Translated, it gives CASSPNYQETQYF.

This sequence joins TRBV10-1 and TRBJ2-7; no firm D call. The CDR3 consists of 12 residues. Per germline, CDR1 WNHNN and CDR2 SYGVQD (reference sequence). V lost 6 bases to trimming and J lost 6 bases, with 12 bases between them. CDR3 residues: CASSPGTSEQYF. DNA of the CDR3: TGCGCCAGCAGCCCAGGTACGAGCGAGCAGTACTTC.

The chain has TRBV7-9 and TRBJ2-5; 12 bases match TRBD2. This CDR3 has 16 amino acids. V was pared by 5 bases and J by 4 bases, with 8 bases of the junction left unmatched. Germline V gene data show CDR1 as SEHNR and CDR2 as FQNEAQ (reference sequence). The chain's CDR3 is CASSLETSGSSETQYF. Here the CDR3 DNA reads TGTGCCAGCAGCCTAGAGACTAGCGGGAGTTCAGAGACCCAGTACTTC. The whole variable domain, remainder taken from reference TRBV7-9 and TRBJ2-5, is DTGVSQNPRHKITKRGQNVTFRCDPISEHNRLYWYRQTLGQGPEFLTYFQNEAQLEKSRLLSDRFSAERPKGSFSTLEIQRTEQGDSAMYLCASSLETSGSSETQYFGPGTRLLVL.

The V call is TRBV2, the J call TRBJ2-7; D uncertain. V shed 3 bases and J shed 0 bases, with 9 bases lying between them. CDR1 SNHLY and CDR2 FYNNEI come from the germline V gene. The CDR3 runs to 14 residues. The CDR3 is CASSEGWSSYEQYF. The CDR3 DNA sequence: TGTGCCAGCAGTGAGGGGTGGAGCTCCTACGAGCAGTACTTC.

This clone has just one count. The CDR3: CASTGKFYSNQPQHF. CDR3 coding DNA: TGTGCCAGCACTGGAAAGTTCTATAGCAATCAGCCCCAGCATTTT. V is TRBV28 and J is TRBJ1-5, with unresolved D. V lost 7 bases, J lost 0 bases, and 13 bases lay in between. Germline V gene data show CDR1 as MDHEN and CDR2 as SYDVKM. This CDR3 has 15 amino acids.

The genes are TRBV13 and TRBJ2-1; 7 nucleotides align to TRBD2. J lost 2 bases, V lost 5 bases, and 6 bases had no gene match. This CDR3 is 15 amino acids long. Germline V gene lookup returns CDR1 PRHDT and CDR2 FYEKMQ (reference sequence). CDR3 in DNA: TGTGCCAGCAGCCCCGGGGAGGGCCCCTACAATGAGCAGTTCTTC. It is translated as CASSPGEGPYNEQFF.

The DNA for the CDR3 is TGTGCCAGCAGCGGGACGACAGGGAACCGTTACGAGCAGTACTTC. This sequence encodes CASSGTTGNRYEQYF. This chain connects TRBV2 to TRBJ2-7, with 7 bases identical to TRBD1. The CDR3 runs to 15 residues. Germline V gives CDR1 SNHLY, CDR2 FYNNEI. The V gene end was trimmed by 6 bases and the J gene end by 4 bases; junction bases not matched to a gene: 12.

The gene calls are TRBV27 and TRBJ1-2; 7 bases are a match to TRBD1. This CDR3 contains 15 residues. Germline trimming cut 4 bases from V and 4 bases from J; bases unmatched to any gene: 9. The germline CDR1 and CDR2 sequences are MNHEY and SMNVEV (reference sequence). CDR3 sequence: CASSYQGGQSYGYTF. The DNA of the CDR3 is TGTGCCAGCAGTTACCAGGGGGGGCAGAGCTATGGCTACACCTTC.

The gene calls are TRBV4-1 and TRBJ2-3; no reliable D call. From germline, CDR1 is MGHRA and CDR2 YSYEKL. Trimming pared 2 bases from V and 1 base from J, leaving 7 bases between. The CDR3 sequence is 14 residues long. The CDR3 bases are TGCGCCAGCAGCCAATCGACTCGCACAGATACGCAGTATTTT. It specifies CASSQSTRTDTQYF.

The V gene is TRBV7-2, the J gene TRBJ1-1; TRBD1 matches 7 bases. This CDR3 spans 13 amino acids. Germline V gene data show CDR1 as SGHTA and CDR2 as FQGNSA. The J segment lost 7 bases and the V segment lost 4 bases, leaving 6 bases of the junction unmatched. CDR3 sequence (DNA): TGTGCCAGCAGCTCTAGGGGGCCCTTTGAAGCTTTCTTT. Amino acids: CASSSRGPFEAFF.

This clone was counted once. The rearrangement joins TRBV13 to TRBJ2-1; D is ambiguous. This CDR3 is 13 amino acids long. Germline values: CDR1 PRHDT, CDR2 FYEKMQ (reference sequence). V shed 2 bases and J shed 9 bases, with 11 bases lying between them. CDR3 residues: CASSLFSMGEQFF. The CDR3, as DNA: TGTGCCAGCAGCTTATTTAGTATGGGTGAGCAGTTCTTC.

V usage is TRBV27 and J usage is TRBJ1-2; no reliable D call. Germline CDR1 is MNHEY and CDR2 is SMNVEV (reference sequence). V was clipped by 2 bases and J by 7 bases, with 14 bases between them. The CDR3 consists of 14 residues. The CDR3 DNA sequence: TGTGCCAGCAGTTTAAGCTCCCGGGGTACTGGCTACACCTTC. It is translated as CASSLSSRGTGYTF.

The chain couples TRBV15 to TRBJ1-5; TRBD1 aligns across 7 bases. The germline CDR1 and CDR2 sequences are LNHNV and YYDKDF (reference sequence). J gave up 4 bases and V 5 bases, and 5 bases lay outside the gene matches. The CDR3 has 14 amino acids. The chain's CDR3 is CATSGRDRNQPQHF. In DNA form, the CDR3 reads TGTGCCACCAGCGGCCGGGACAGAAATCAGCCCCAGCATTTT.

V gene TRBV6-1 combines with J gene TRBJ2-5, with TRBD2 identical over 8 bases. Trimming took 2 bases from V and 7 from J; bases not matched to a gene: 9. Germline loops: CDR1 MNHNS, CDR2 SASEGT. This CDR3 spans 15 amino acids. CDR3 DNA sequence: TGTGCCAGCAGTGAAACGCGGACTAGCTGGGGGACCCAGTACTTC. Its translation is CASSETRTSWGTQYF.

This clone was seen only once. This rearrangement joins TRBV2 to TRBJ2-2; 13 nucleotides line up with TRBD2. Unmatched junction bases numbered 14, after V lost 4 bases and J lost 6 bases. The CDR3 covers 19 residues. CDR1 and CDR2 from the germline V gene are SNHLY and FYNNEI. The CDR3 region is CASSVPTSGRASEAGELFF. CDR3 bases: TGTGCCAGCAGTGTTCCCACTAGCGGGAGGGCCTCGGAAGCCGGGGAGCTGTTTTTT.

The CDR3 DNA is TGTGCCAGCAGCCTCTCACAGCCGGGGGGCTACACCTTC. Translated: CASSLSQPGGYTF. This chain joins TRBV5-6 and TRBJ1-2; the D is unclear. Germline-derived CDR1 and CDR2 are SGHDT and YYEEEE. The CDR3 contains 13 residues. Trimming removed 4 bases from V and 8 bases from J, with 15 bases in between.

V usage is TRBV6-1 and J usage is TRBJ2-7; D perhaps matches TRBD1 (6 bases). Germline loops: CDR1 MNHNS, CDR2 SASEGT. The CDR3 sequence is 13 residues long. V was clipped by 4 bases and J by 3 bases, with 10 bases between them. CDR3 residues: CASSAKQGYEQYF. Here the CDR3 DNA reads TGTGCCAGCAGTGCCAAACAGGGCTACGAGCAGTACTTC.

This clone is a singleton in its sample. This sample includes further DNA sequences coding for the same CDR3. The chain has TRBV11-2 and TRBJ2-1, with unresolved D. V dropped 1 base and J dropped 7 bases, with 5 bases sitting between them. The CDR3 totals 12 residues. Germline lookup yields CDR1 SGHAT and CDR2 FQNNGV. CDR3 in DNA: TGTGCCAGCAGCTTAGGTCCGAATGAGCAGTTCTTC. This encodes CASSLGPNEQFF.

V gene TRBV2 combines with J gene TRBJ2-7, with D possibly TRBD2 on 5 matching bases. V lost 7 bases, J lost 2 bases, and 9 bases lay in between. This CDR3 is built from 12 residues. CDR1 is SNHLY, CDR2 FYNNEI, per germline. In DNA, the CDR3 is TGTGCCAGCATGGTCGGGACCTACGAGCAGTACTTC. This sequence encodes CASMVGTYEQYF.

J is TRBJ1-2 and V is TRBV2; D uncertain. Germline V gene lookup returns CDR1 SNHLY and CDR2 FYNNEI. The V end lost 5 bases, the J end lost 7 bases, and 11 bases lay between the germline ends. CDR3 length equals 12 residues. The chain's CDR3 is CASSPPGSGYTF. The CDR3 DNA reads as TGTGCCAGCAGTCCCCCGGGGAGTGGCTACACCTTC.